What follows are 13 T cell receptor beta chains derived from one specimen sequenced in a study of identical twins. TCRdb re-analysed the 5' RACE reads in MiXCR, keeping a single row per CDR3 protein. The table shows roughly 1.6 million distinct CDR3 sequences, with around a third occurring only once. The sequenced material came from cord blood. These receptor sequences come from a newborn girl in good health.

This clonotype was recorded a few times. The chain links TRBV12-3 or TRBV12-4 to TRBJ2-1; D is uncertain. CDR3 length: 19 amino acids. The V gene lost 3 bases and the J gene lost 3 bases, with 24 bases spanning the gap. The CDR3 region is CASSLAPLTAGPLYNEQFF. The CDR3 DNA follows: TGTGCCAGCAGTTTGGCCCCTCTAACGGCAGGACCCCTCTACAATGAGCAGTTCTTC.

This clonotype was seen once. The rearrangement joins TRBV20-1 to TRBJ2-1; no reliable D call. V was clipped by 3 bases and J by 8 bases, with 14 bases between them. CDR3 length equals 13 residues. Germline assignment: CDR1 DFQATT and CDR2 SNEGSKA (reference sequence). CDR3 sequence (DNA): TGCAGTGCTAGTACTGGCGGCGGCGATGAGCAGTTCTTC. This sequence encodes CSASTGGGDEQFF.

This clonotype was seen a few times. This chain uses TRBV27 with TRBJ1-1; 10 nucleotides align to TRBD1. The CDR3 spans 19 residues. Germline V gene lookup returns CDR1 MNHEY and CDR2 SMNVEV (reference sequence). The V and J ends lost 5 bases and 4 bases, in that order; junction bases with no gene match: 19. In nucleotides, the CDR3 is TGTGCCAGCAGTCTAGACAGGGGGCGAGTGTTGGTCCCCTTCACTGAAGCTTTCTTT. Translation gives CASSLDRGRVLVPFTEAFF.

This chain connects TRBV10-3 to TRBJ1-2; D is ambiguous. In germline, CDR1 is ENHRY, CDR2 SYGVKD. V lost 0 bases and J 5 bases, leaving 10 bases between the germline ends. There are 14 residues in the CDR3. CDR3 protein: CAISESNREYGYTF. CDR3 DNA sequence: TGTGCCATCAGTGAGTCTAACAGAGAATATGGCTACACCTTC.

The chain uses TRBV10-3 and TRBJ1-1; 7 nucleotides align to TRBD1. Germline CDR1 and CDR2: ENHRY and SYGVKD. The CDR3 runs to 15 residues. The ends lost 0 bases at V and 5 bases at J; junction bases unmatched: 6. This CDR3 is CAISESTPGGTEAFF. In DNA form, the CDR3 reads TGTGCCATCAGTGAGTCGACTCCAGGGGGGACTGAAGCTTTCTTT.

This chain connects TRBV20-1 to TRBJ2-6; D is undetermined. CDR3 length equals 16 residues. Trimming stripped 0 bases from V and 0 bases from J, with 9 bases between. Germline values: CDR1 DFQATT, CDR2 SNEGSKA (reference sequence). For the CDR3, the DNA is TGCAGTGCTAGAGATTCGTCCTTCTCTGGGGCCAACGTCCTGACTTTC. Translation: CSARDSSFSGANVLTF.

The chain has TRBV7-2 and TRBJ2-5; the D gene is possibly TRBD2 (5 bases). This CDR3 spans 11 amino acids. The V end lost 1 base, the J end lost 11 bases, and 8 bases lay between the germline ends. Germline V gene data show CDR1 as SGHTA and CDR2 as FQGNSA. This chain's CDR3 is CASSLVWEQYF. The DNA of the CDR3 is TGTGCCAGCAGCTTAGTATGGGAGCAGTACTTC.

V gene TRBV28 combines with J gene TRBJ2-1; TRBD2 agrees at 10 bases. The CDR3 has 14 amino acids. Germline values: CDR1 MDHEN, CDR2 SYDVKM. With V trimmed by 8 bases and J by 8 bases, 9 bases remained unmatched. In nucleotides, the CDR3 is TGTGCCAGCGGATTAGCGGGAGGCCGCTATGAGCAGTTCTTC. Amino acids: CASGLAGGRYEQFF.

The chain is built from TRBV5-1 and TRBJ2-3; D may be TRBD1 (5 bases). The CDR3 has 15 residues. Trimming left V 0 bases short and J 1 base short, with 9 bases between. Looked up from germline, CDR1 is SGHRS and CDR2 is YFSETQ. In DNA, the CDR3 is TGCGCCAGCAGCTTGGCCAGGGTTGGCACAGATACGCAGTATTTT. As protein: CASSLARVGTDTQYF.

A note on this clonotype: Compared with germline, one end of the junction differs, possibly owing to a read error. This rearrangement joins TRBV2 to TRBJ2-1, with D possibly TRBD1 on 5 matching bases. The CDR3 runs 16 residues. Germline V gene lookup returns CDR1 SNHLY and CDR2 FYNNEI. The CDR3 nucleotides read TGTGCCAGCTTCAAAGGACAATTCCTATCCTACAATAAGCAGTTCTTC. It translates to CASFKGQFLSYNKQFF.

The chain combines TRBV24-1 with TRBJ2-1; no reliable D call. The germline V gene encodes CDR1 KGHDR and CDR2 SFDVKD. Deletions cut 2 bases from V and 0 bases from J, with 7 bases between. The length of the CDR3 is 15 residues. Here the CDR3 DNA reads TGTGCCACCAGTGATTCTTCTCCCTCCTACAATGAGCAGTTCTTC. Translated, it gives CATSDSSPSYNEQFF.

The chain links TRBV20-1 to TRBJ2-7; weak D call: TRBD1 (6 bases). The V end was cut by 4 bases, the J end by 3 bases, with 7 bases between. This CDR3 contains 11 residues. Per the germline V gene, CDR1 is DFQATT and CDR2 is SNEGSKA (reference sequence). The CDR3 sequence: CSANRDYEQYF. The DNA of the CDR3 is TGCAGTGCTAACAGGGACTACGAGCAGTACTTC.

This chain joins TRBV28 and TRBJ2-1; 7 bases fit TRBD2. The V and J ends lost 6 bases and 0 bases, in that order; junction bases with no gene match: 5. Germline-derived CDR1 and CDR2 are MDHEN and SYDVKM. The CDR3 loop spans 15 amino acids. The CDR3 DNA follows: TGTGCCAGCAGAGCAAGGGACTACTCCTACAATGAGCAGTTCTTC. Translation: CASRARDYSYNEQFF. The full variable domain, completed using reference TRBV28 and TRBJ2-1, is DVKVTQSSRYLVKRTGEKVFLECVQDMDHENMFWYRQDPGLGLRLIYFSYDVKMKEKGDIPEGYSVSREKKERFSLILESASTNQTSMYLCASRARDYSYNEQFFGPGTRLTVL.